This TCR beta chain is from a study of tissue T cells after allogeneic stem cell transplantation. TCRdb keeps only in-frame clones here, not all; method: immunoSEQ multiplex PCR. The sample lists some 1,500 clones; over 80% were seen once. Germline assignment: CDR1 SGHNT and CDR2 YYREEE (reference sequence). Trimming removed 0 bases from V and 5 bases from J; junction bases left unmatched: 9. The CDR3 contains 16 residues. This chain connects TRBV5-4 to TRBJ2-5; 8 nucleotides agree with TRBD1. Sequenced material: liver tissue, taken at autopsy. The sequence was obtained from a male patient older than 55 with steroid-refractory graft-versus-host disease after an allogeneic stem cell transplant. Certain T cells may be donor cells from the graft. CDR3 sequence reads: CASSLGGQGGMETQYF. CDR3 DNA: TGTGCCAGCAGCTTGGGCGGACAGGGCGGTATGGAGACCCAGTACTTC.